This TCR beta chain stems from a study of blood T cell repertoires in COVID-19. At the level of the study: The United States, Italy and Spain supplied acute and convalescent COVID-19 samples.

Assignment of participants to cohorts was predicated upon participant-reported clinical history. Only in-frame clones appear in the TCRdb table, and some are missing; sequencing was by immunoSEQ multiplex PCR. This table holds approximately 150,000 clones, about four fifths found once. The sequence derives from a woman aged 50 to 60 with acute COVID-19. The sequenced material came from PBMCs or T cells enriched from blood (not recorded which).

The CDR3, as DNA: TGTGCCAGCAGCCCCCGCCAGGGGAGAGAGACCCAGTACTTC. Its translation: CASSPRQGRETQYF. The genes are TRBV9 and TRBJ2-5, with D possibly matching TRBD1 (6 bases). Trimming stripped 4 bases from V and 4 bases from J, with 14 bases between. The CDR3 runs 14 residues. Germline V gene data show CDR1 as SGDLS and CDR2 as YYNGEE.